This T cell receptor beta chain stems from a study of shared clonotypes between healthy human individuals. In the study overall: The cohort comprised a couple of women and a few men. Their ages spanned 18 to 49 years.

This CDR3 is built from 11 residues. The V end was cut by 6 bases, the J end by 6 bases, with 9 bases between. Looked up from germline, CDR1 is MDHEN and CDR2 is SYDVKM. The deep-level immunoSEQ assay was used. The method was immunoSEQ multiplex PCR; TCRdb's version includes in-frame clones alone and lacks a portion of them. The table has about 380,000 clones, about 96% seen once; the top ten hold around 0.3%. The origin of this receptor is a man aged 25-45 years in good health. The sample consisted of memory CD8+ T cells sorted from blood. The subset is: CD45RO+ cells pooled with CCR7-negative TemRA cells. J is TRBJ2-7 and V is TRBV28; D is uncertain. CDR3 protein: CASSQEREQYF. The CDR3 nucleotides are TGTGCCAGCAGCCAAGAGCGCGAGCAGTACTTC.